A single sample is the source of the 21 T cell receptor beta chains below, sequenced in a study of Ad26.COV2.S vaccination and SARS-CoV-2 variants. Produced via immunoSEQ multiplex PCR; TCRdb's table is partial and in-frame only. The data hold more than 400,000 clones, with 80% to 95% observed a single time. The treatment is: about 20 received Ad26.COV2.S at low or high dose, single or two shots; several received placebo; per-sample allocation not given. Material that was analyzed had been drawn on day 63 after the first vaccine or placebo injection. Sequencing was performed on peripheral blood, taken in a trial of Ad26.COV2.S vaccine versus placebo. The receptors were gathered from a person between 18 and 65 years old who received the Ad26.COV2.S COVID-19 vaccine or a placebo.

This rearrangement joins TRBV5-4 to TRBJ1-6, with TRBD1 matching 7 bases. Germline V gene sequence: CDR1 SGHNT, CDR2 YYREEE (reference sequence). This CDR3 region has 13 residues. Trimming took 0 bases from V and 15 from J; bases not matched to a gene: 6. The CDR3 bases are TGTGCCAGCAGCTTGGAGGGGGCAGGGGTCCTCCACTTT. This translates into CASSLEGAGVLHF.

V and J are TRBV2 and TRBJ1-2; D gene uncertain. The V end was cut by 5 bases, the J end by 8 bases, with 12 bases between. CDR1 is SNHLY and CDR2 is FYNNEI in the germline V gene. The CDR3 runs 12 residues. CDR3 sequence: CASSPRTQGYTF. In nucleotides, the CDR3 is TGTGCCAGCAGTCCCCGAACTCAAGGCTACACCTTC.

This clone was detected once. The CDR3: CASSQGLAGVGNEQFF. Written as DNA, the CDR3 is TGTGCCAGCAGCCAGGGACTAGCGGGAGTGGGCAATGAGCAGTTCTTC. V gene TRBV4-2 combines with J gene TRBJ2-1; TRBD2 agrees at 14 bases. CDR1 and CDR2 (germline): LGHNA, YNFKEQ. This CDR3 spans 16 amino acids. V trimming: 3 bases; J trimming: 6 bases; junction bases outside the gene matches: 4.

As to this clone: This sequence may be a read error, since a much larger clone differs from it by one base. This chain uses TRBV7-8 with TRBJ1-5; D unclear. Germline V gives CDR1 SGHVS, CDR2 FQNEAQ. The CDR3 covers 13 residues. Trimming left V 8 bases short and J 0 bases short, with 8 bases between. CDR3 sequence reads: CASGENSNQPQHF. The CDR3 coding sequence is TGTGCCAGCGGTGAGAATAGCAATCAGCCCCAGCATTTT.

V usage is TRBV7-2 and J usage is TRBJ1-6; TRBD1 is a possible D gene (5 bases). From germline, CDR1 is SGHTA and CDR2 FQGNSA. The V end was cut by 2 bases, the J end by 5 bases, with 16 bases between. The CDR3 loop spans 17 amino acids. The CDR3 protein is CASSLSLAWDDNSPLHF. The CDR3 DNA reads TGTGCCAGCAGCTTAAGTTTAGCCTGGGACGATAATTCACCCCTCCACTTT.

V usage is TRBV7-9 and J usage is TRBJ2-5, with a possible D match to TRBD2 (6 bases). The CDR3 runs to 13 residues. V lost 3 bases to trimming and J lost 5 bases, with 10 bases between them. Germline CDR1 is SEHNR and CDR2 is FQNEAQ (reference sequence). DNA of the CDR3: TGTGCCAGCAGCTTTCTGGGAGGCGAGACCCAGTACTTC. Its protein is CASSFLGGETQYF. Full variable domain (missing parts from reference TRBV7-9 and TRBJ2-5): DTGVSQNPRHKITKRGQNVTFRCDPISEHNRLYWYRQTLGQGPEFLTYFQNEAQLEKSRLLSDRFSAERPKGSFSTLEIQRTEQGDSAMYLCASSFLGGETQYFGPGTRLLVL.

V usage is TRBV7-3 and J usage is TRBJ2-3; TRBD1 is a possible D gene (6 bases). V lost 5 bases and J lost 8, with 14 bases in between. Germline V gene lookup returns CDR1 SGHTA and CDR2 FQGTGA. The CDR3 extends over 13 amino acids. DNA of the CDR3: TGTGCCAGCAGCCCGCAGGGGTTTGGTACGCAGTATTTT. It translates to CASSPQGFGTQYF.

The chain has TRBV4-2 and TRBJ2-2; no clear D gene. CDR3 size: 13 residues. Trimming stripped 4 bases from V and 7 bases from J, with 10 bases between. Germline CDR1 LGHNA, CDR2 YNFKEQ. The CDR3 DNA sequence: TGTGCCAGCAGCCCATACCTGGACGGGGAGCTGTTTTTT. Amino acids: CASSPYLDGELFF.

The chain combines TRBV11-2 with TRBJ2-3, with D possibly matching TRBD2 (6 bases). The CDR3 extends over 13 amino acids. CDR1 SGHAT and CDR2 FQNNGV come from the germline V gene. V shed 3 bases and J shed 7 bases, with 11 bases lying between them. The CDR3: CASSFGGAYTQYF. CDR3 sequence (DNA): TGTGCCAGCAGCTTTGGAGGGGCTTATACGCAGTATTTT.

The rearrangement joins TRBV29-1 to TRBJ2-7; the D is unclear. V lost 2 bases to trimming and J lost 2 bases, with 10 bases between them. CDR3 length: 13 residues. Germline V gene data show CDR1 as SQVTM and CDR2 as ANQGSEA. In DNA form, the CDR3 reads TGCAGCGTTGAATTGGCCATTACCTACGAGCAGTACTTC. This codes for CSVELAITYEQYF.

This clone appeared a single time. CDR3 region: CASSRDRGNTEAFF. CDR3 DNA: TGTGCCAGTAGTAGGGACAGGGGGAACACTGAAGCTTTCTTT. This sequence joins TRBV19 and TRBJ1-1; 10 nucleotides agree with TRBD1. Germline CDR1 is LNHDA and CDR2 is SQIVND (reference sequence). Trimming took 4 bases from V and 1 from J; bases not matched to a gene: 0. The CDR3 consists of 14 residues.

The chain is built from TRBV4-3 and TRBJ2-1; D may be TRBD2 (6 bases). V was trimmed by 0 bases and J by 5 bases, leaving 11 bases between them. From germline, CDR1 is LGHNA and CDR2 YSLEER. CDR3 size: 15 residues. The CDR3 DNA follows: TGCGCCAGCAGCCAAGATTCCGGGAGCGACAATGAGCAGTTCTTC. Its translation is CASSQDSGSDNEQFF.

The CDR3 here is CASSQSHGQGAKNIQYF. In nucleotides, the CDR3 is TGTGCCAGCAGCCAATCCCACGGACAGGGGGCCAAAAACATTCAGTACTTC. The gene calls are TRBV4-2 and TRBJ2-4; 9 bases line up with TRBD1. The V gene's germline CDR1 is LGHNA and CDR2 YNFKEQ. The length of the CDR3 is 17 residues. J was trimmed by 1 base and V by 2 bases; bases with no gene match: 6.

This clone was detected once. This rearrangement joins TRBV4-1 to TRBJ2-7, with 8 nucleotides matching TRBD2. This CDR3 comprises 17 residues. Germline values: CDR1 MGHRA, CDR2 YSYEKL. V shed 3 bases, J shed 4 bases, and the junction held 14 bases outside the gene matches. In nucleotides, the CDR3 is TGCGCCAGCAGCCACCACGCCGGGACTAGGACCAATTACGAGCAGTACTTC. It specifies CASSHHAGTRTNYEQYF.

This clone occurred once. V gene TRBV3-1 (or the pseudogene TRBV3-2) combines with J gene TRBJ2-7; D possibly uses TRBD1 or TRBD2 (5 bases each). Germline loops: CDR1 LGHDT, CDR2 YNNKEL (reference sequence). The CDR3 is 16 amino acids. V was shortened by 5 bases and J by 4 bases, with 21 bases between the two germline ends. The CDR3 nucleotides are TGTGCCAGCAGCTCTCCCCGGGACCCCAGAGGATACGAGCAGTACTTC. Its protein product is CASSSPRDPRGYEQYF.

The V call is TRBV6-1, the J call TRBJ1-5; TRBD1 matches at 7 bases. CDR3 length: 15 residues. CDR1 is MNHNS, CDR2 SASEGT, per germline. After removal of 2 bases from V and 3 bases from J, the junction contained 4 bases not matched to a gene. CDR3 region: CASSERGQYNQPQHF. CDR3 in DNA: TGTGCCAGCAGTGAACGGGGACAGTACAATCAGCCCCAGCATTTT.

This chain links TRBV3-1 (or the pseudogene TRBV3-2) with TRBJ1-1; 7 bases are shared with TRBD1. Germline loops: CDR1 LGHDT, CDR2 YNNKEL (reference sequence). With 5 bases clipped from V and 4 bases from J, the junction kept 4 bases outside the gene matches. The CDR3 loop spans 13 amino acids. DNA for the CDR3: TGTGCCAGCAGCGCACAGGGGAGCACTGAAGCTTTCTTT. Translation: CASSAQGSTEAFF.

The chain is built from TRBV27 and TRBJ1-3; D is ambiguous. Germline V gene lookup returns CDR1 MNHEY and CDR2 SMNVEV (reference sequence). V lost 2 bases and J 3 bases, leaving 8 bases between the germline ends. The CDR3 has 14 residues. The CDR3: CASSLGGLGNTIYF. DNA for the CDR3: TGTGCCAGCAGTTTAGGAGGGCTTGGAAACACCATATATTTT.

This rearrangement joins TRBV11-2 to TRBJ2-1; the D gene could be TRBD1 or TRBD2 (7 bases each). The CDR3 totals 12 residues. Between the trimmed V and J ends, which lost 4 bases and 8 bases, there was a span of 9 bases. Germline V gene data show CDR1 as SGHAT and CDR2 as FQNNGV. The CDR3 nucleotides read TGTGCCAGCAGCTCAGGGGGGGATGAGCAGTTCTTC. Its translation: CASSSGGDEQFF.

This chain links TRBV27 with TRBJ2-7, with D possibly matching TRBD2 (6 bases). Trimming cost V 3 bases and J 3 bases, with 15 bases left between them. The CDR3 is made up of 15 amino acids. Germline CDR1 reads MNHEY; CDR2 reads SMNVEV (reference sequence). The CDR3 DNA sequence: TGTGCCAGCAGTTTCTCCGGGACTCGATACTACGAGCAGTACTTC. Amino acid sequence: CASSFSGTRYYEQYF.

The rearrangement joins TRBV9 to TRBJ2-7, with D maybe TRBD2 (6 bases). V lost 4 bases to trimming and J lost 0 bases, with 20 bases between them. Looked up from germline, CDR1 is SGDLS and CDR2 is YYNGEE. The CDR3 runs 17 residues. CDR3 in amino acids: CASSPGNPGLGSYEQYF. As DNA, the CDR3 is TGTGCCAGCAGCCCAGGGAATCCGGGACTTGGCTCCTACGAGCAGTACTTC.